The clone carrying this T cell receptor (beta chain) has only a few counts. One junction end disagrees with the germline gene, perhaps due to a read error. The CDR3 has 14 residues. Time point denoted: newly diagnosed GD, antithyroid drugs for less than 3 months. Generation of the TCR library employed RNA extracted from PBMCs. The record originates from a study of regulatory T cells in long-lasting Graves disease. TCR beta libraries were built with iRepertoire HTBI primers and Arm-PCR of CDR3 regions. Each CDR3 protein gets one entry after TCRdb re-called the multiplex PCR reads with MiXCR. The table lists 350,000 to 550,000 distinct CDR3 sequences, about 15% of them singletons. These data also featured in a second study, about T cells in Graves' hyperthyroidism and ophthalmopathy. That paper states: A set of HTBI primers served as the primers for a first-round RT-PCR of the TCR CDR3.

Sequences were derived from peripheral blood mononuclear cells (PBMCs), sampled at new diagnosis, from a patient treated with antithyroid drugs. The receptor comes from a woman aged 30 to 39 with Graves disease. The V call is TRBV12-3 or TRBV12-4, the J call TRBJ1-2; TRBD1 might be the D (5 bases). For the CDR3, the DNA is TGTGCCAGCAGTTTTTCTGGGGGGATAGATGGCTACGCCTTC. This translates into CASSFSGGIDGYAF.